This T cell receptor (beta chain) was profiled in a study of T cells after yellow fever vaccination. Study-wide results and limits: Clones from primary vaccination mostly reappeared after the booster (96% CD4, approximately 88% CD8). A limited proportion of clonotypes was detected within both the CD4 and CD8 compartments.

A few counts support this clonotype. Researchers made TCR cDNA using 5'RACE template switching, and this step added a universal primer site and UMIs. TCRdb reprocessed the 5' RACE reads with MiXCR, giving one entry per CDR3 protein. Found here are some 48,000 distinct CDR3 sequences, around 6.5% of them singletons; the top ten hold roughly a tenth. The CDR3 sequence is 12 residues long. The ends were cut back, 5 bases at V and 7 bases at J, with 14 bases in the middle. The V gene's germline CDR1 is DFQATT and CDR2 SNEGSKA (reference sequence). The origin of this receptor is a man aged 25-45 years who received the YFV17D yellow fever vaccine. The chain is built from TRBV20-1 and TRBJ2-5, with D tentatively TRBD2 (6 bases). The source material was PBMCs, either bulk or a sorted T-cell subset (CD4+, CD8+, memory, or dextramer-sorted; not recorded which), sampled 45 days after the yellow fever booster vaccination. CDR3 bases: TGCAGTGCTTCGGGACTCCGGGGGACCCAGTACTTC. It translates to CSASGLRGTQYF.